Shown below are 4 T cell receptor beta chains from a single sample sequenced in a study of T cell responses to AZD1222 COVID-19 vaccine. Data came from immunoSEQ multiplex PCR; TCRdb stores just in-frame clones and leaves some out. The data show about 60,000 clones, roughly 82% seen once. This material consisted of peripheral blood, taken on day 0 of AZD1222 vaccination. These receptor sequences come from an adult in good health.

This clone was seen a handful of times. This chain joins TRBV11-3 and TRBJ2-1; weak D call: TRBD2 (6 bases). CDR1 and CDR2 from the germline V gene are SGHNT and YENEEA. The CDR3 contains 14 residues. V was trimmed by 0 bases and J by 5 bases, leaving 8 bases between them. In nucleotides, the CDR3 is TGTGCCAGCAGCTTAGAAGGAGGGAACAATGAGCAGTTCTTC. The encoded protein is CASSLEGGNNEQFF.

Only a few counts were recorded for this clone. The CDR3 is CASSLTSGSTYEQYV. In nucleotides, the CDR3 is TGTGCCAGCAGTCTTACTAGCGGGAGCACCTACGAGCAGTACGTC. The chain links TRBV28 to TRBJ2-7; 11 nucleotides align to TRBD2. J gave up 2 bases and V 5 bases, and 5 bases lay outside the gene matches. This CDR3 has 15 residues. The V gene's germline CDR1 is MDHEN and CDR2 SYDVKM.

The chain combines TRBV27 with TRBJ1-1, with D possibly matching TRBD1 (5 bases). CDR3 length: 15 amino acids. Germline values: CDR1 MNHEY, CDR2 SMNVEV (reference sequence). Between the trimmed V and J ends, which lost 2 bases and 5 bases, there was a span of 15 bases. The CDR3 DNA reads TGTGCCAGCAGTTTAAGGGGACTGGGGGTTACTGAAGCTTTCTTT. Its protein is CASSLRGLGVTEAFF.

This clone came up once. The chain employs TRBV6-5 and TRBJ1-1; 9 nucleotides match TRBD1. This CDR3 spans 14 amino acids. The junction had 6 bases not matched to a gene; V was cut back by 10 bases and J by 0 bases. The germline gives CDR1 MNHEY, CDR2 SVGAGI. CDR3 in amino acids: CANRDRVMNTEAFF. The DNA of the CDR3 is TGTGCCAACCGGGACAGGGTTATGAACACTGAAGCTTTCTTT.